The sample holds a few counts of the clone carrying this T cell receptor (beta chain). Profiling relied on immunoSEQ multiplex PCR, and the TCRdb table lists in-frame clones only, not all of them. The table includes tens of thousands of clones, roughly 89% detected once. The CDR3 runs to 10 residues. The germline V gene has CDR1 SNHLY and CDR2 FYNNEI. With V trimmed by 8 bases and J by 10 bases, 2 bases remained unmatched. The sample is drawn from a study of OX40 agonist ivuxolimab in advanced cancers. Study context: Aged roughly 20 to 85 with a mean of 60 years, they were almost 85% male.

The sample here was CD4+ or CD8+ T cells sorted from blood, taken in a trial of the OX40 agonist ivuxolimab. The chain couples TRBV2 to TRBJ2-7; 10 positions agree with TRBD1. The clonotype comes from an adult with an advanced solid tumor such as melanoma, head and neck, liver or kidney cancer. CDR3 DNA: TGTGCCAGCGGGGACAGGGGACAGTACTTC. As protein: CASGDRGQYF.